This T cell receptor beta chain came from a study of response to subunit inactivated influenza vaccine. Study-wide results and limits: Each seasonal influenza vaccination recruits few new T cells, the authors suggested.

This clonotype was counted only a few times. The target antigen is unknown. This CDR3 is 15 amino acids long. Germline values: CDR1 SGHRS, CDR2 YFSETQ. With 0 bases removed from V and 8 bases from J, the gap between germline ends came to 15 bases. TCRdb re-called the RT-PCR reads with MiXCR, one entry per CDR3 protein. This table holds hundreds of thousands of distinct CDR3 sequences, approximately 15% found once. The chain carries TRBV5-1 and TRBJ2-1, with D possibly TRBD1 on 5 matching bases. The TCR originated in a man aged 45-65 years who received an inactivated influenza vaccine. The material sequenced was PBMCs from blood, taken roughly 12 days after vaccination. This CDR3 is CASSLVGSRGDEQFF. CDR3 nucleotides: TGCGCCAGCAGCTTGGTGGGAAGTAGGGGTGATGAGCAGTTCTTC.